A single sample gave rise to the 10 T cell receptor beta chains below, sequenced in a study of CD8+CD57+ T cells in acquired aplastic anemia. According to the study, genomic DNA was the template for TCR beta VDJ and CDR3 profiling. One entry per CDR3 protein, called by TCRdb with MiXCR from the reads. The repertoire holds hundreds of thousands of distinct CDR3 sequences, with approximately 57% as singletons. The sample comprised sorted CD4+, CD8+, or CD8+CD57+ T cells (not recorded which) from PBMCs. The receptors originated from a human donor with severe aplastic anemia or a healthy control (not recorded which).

The CDR3, as DNA: TGTGCCAGTACAGGAGGCCGAGGACAGGCGGATAATTCACCCCTCCACTTT. Translated: CASTGGRGQADNSPLHF. The chain combines TRBV2 with TRBJ1-6; TRBD1 matches 7 bases. The germline V gene encodes CDR1 SNHLY and CDR2 FYNNEI. The CDR3 is 17 amino acids. J lost 5 bases, V lost 9 bases, and 16 bases had no gene match.

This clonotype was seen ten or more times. This chain's CDR3 is CASSNYNSPLHF. Here the CDR3 DNA reads TGTGCCAGCAGCAACTATAATTCACCCCTCCACTTT. The rearrangement uses TRBV7-8 and TRBJ1-6, with D unresolved. Germline values: CDR1 SGHVS, CDR2 FQNEAQ. V was pared by 5 bases and J by 3 bases, with 2 bases between. The CDR3 is 12 residues long. Supplemented by reference TRBV7-8 and TRBJ1-6, the full variable domain reads GAGVSQSPRYKVAKRGQDVALRCDPISGHVSLFWYQQALGQGPEFLTYFQNEAQLDKSGLPSDRFFAERPEGSVSTLKIQRTQQEDSAVYLCASSNYNSPLHFGNGTRLTVT.

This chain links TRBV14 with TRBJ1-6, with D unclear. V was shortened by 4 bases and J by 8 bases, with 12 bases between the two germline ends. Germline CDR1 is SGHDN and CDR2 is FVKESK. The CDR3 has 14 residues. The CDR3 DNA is TGTGCCAGCAGCCTACCGGTGGCATATTCACCCCTCCACTTT. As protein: CASSLPVAYSPLHF.

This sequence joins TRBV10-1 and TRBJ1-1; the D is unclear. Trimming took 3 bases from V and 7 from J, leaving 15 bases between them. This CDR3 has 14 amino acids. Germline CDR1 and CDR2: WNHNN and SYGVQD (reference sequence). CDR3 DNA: TGCGCCAGCAGTGAAGGCCGGGAACGAGATGAAGCTTTCTTT. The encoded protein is CASSEGRERDEAFF.

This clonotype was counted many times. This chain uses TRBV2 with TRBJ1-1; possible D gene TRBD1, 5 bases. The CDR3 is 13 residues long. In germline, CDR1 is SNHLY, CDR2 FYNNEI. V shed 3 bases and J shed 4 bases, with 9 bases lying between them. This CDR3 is CASSDRESTEAFF. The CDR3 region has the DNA TGTGCCAGCAGTGACAGGGAAAGCACTGAAGCTTTCTTT.

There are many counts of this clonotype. The CDR3 protein is CAISDRQRGVSNEQFF. For the CDR3, the DNA is TGTGCCATCAGTGACCGTCAGCGGGGGGTGTCCAATGAGCAGTTCTTC. The rearrangement joins TRBV10-3 to TRBJ2-1; TRBD2 matches at 9 bases. CDR1 ENHRY and CDR2 SYGVKD come from the germline V gene. V shed 3 bases, J shed 6 bases, and the junction held 9 bases outside the gene matches. The CDR3 is made up of 16 amino acids.

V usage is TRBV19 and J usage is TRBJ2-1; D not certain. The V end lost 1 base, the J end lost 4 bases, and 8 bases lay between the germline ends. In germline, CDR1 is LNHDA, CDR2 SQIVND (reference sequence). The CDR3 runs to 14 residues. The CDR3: CASSIGTTYNEQFF. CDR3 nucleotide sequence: TGTGCCAGTAGTATAGGGACCACTTACAATGAGCAGTTCTTC. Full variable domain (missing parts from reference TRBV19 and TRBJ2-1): DGGITQSPKYLFRKEGQNVTLSCEQNLNHDAMYWYRQDPGQGLRLIYYSQIVNDFQKGDIAEGYSVSREKKESFPLTVTSAQKNPTAFYLCASSIGTTYNEQFFGPGTRLTVL.

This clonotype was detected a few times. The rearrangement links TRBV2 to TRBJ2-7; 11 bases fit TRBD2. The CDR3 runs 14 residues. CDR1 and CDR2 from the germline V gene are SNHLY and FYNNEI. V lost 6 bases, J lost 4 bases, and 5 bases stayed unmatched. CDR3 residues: CASRDSGGAYEQYF. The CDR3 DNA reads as TGTGCCAGCAGAGATAGCGGGGGGGCTTACGAGCAGTACTTC. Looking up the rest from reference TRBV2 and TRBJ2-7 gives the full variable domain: EPEVTQTPSHQVTQMGQEVILRCVPISNHLYFYWYRQILGQKVEFLVSFYNNEISEKSEIFDDQFSVERPDGSNFTLKIRSTKLEDSAMYFCASRDSGGAYEQYFGPGTRLTVT.

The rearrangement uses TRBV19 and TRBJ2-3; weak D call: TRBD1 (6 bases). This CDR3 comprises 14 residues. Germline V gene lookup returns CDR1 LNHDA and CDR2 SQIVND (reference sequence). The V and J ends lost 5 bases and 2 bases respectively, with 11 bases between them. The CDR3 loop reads CASSETGNTDTQYF. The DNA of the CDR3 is TGTGCCAGTAGTGAGACAGGTAACACAGATACGCAGTATTTT.

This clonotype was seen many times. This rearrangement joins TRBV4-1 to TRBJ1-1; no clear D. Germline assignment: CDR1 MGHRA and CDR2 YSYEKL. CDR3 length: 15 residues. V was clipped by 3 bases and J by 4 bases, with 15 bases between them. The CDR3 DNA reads TGCGCCAGCAGCCAGGCCGGACCCTGGGGCACTGAAGCTTTCTTT. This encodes CASSQAGPWGTEAFF.